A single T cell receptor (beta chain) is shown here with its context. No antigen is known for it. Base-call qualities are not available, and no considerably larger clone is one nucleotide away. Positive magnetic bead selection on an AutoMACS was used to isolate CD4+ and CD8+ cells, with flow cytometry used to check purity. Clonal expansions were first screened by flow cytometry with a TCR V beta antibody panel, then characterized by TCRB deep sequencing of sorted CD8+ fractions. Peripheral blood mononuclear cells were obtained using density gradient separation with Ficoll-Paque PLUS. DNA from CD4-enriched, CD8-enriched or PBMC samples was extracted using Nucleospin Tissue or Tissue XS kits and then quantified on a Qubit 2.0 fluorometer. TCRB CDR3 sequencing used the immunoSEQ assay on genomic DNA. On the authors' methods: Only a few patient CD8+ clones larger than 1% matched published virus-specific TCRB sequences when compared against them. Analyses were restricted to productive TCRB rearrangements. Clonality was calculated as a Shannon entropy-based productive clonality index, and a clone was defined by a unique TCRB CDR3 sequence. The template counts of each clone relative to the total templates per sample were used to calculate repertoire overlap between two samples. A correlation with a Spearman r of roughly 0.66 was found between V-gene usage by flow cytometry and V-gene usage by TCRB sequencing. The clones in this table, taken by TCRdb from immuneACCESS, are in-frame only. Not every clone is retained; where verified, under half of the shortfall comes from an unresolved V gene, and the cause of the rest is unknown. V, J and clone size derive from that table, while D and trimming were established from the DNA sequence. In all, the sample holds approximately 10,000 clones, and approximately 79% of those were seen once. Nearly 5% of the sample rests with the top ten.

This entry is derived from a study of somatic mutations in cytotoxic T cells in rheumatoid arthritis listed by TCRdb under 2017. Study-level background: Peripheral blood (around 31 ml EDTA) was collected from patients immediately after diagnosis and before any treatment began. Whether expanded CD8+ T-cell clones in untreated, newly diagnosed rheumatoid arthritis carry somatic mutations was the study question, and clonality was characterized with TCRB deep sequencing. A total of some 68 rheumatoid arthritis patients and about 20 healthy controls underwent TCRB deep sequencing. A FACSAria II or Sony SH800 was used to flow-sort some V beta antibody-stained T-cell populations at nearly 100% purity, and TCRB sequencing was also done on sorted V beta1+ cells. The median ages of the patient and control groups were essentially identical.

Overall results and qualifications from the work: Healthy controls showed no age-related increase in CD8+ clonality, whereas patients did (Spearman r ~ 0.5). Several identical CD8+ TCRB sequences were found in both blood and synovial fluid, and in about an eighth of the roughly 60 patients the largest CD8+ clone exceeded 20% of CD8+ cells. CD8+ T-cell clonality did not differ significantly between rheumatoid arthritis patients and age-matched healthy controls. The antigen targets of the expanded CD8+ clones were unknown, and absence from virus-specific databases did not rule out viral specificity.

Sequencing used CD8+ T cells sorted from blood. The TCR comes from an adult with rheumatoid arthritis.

The DNA is TGCGCCAGCAGCCCCCTATATACTAGCGGGAGGAGAAAGGGTGAGCAGTTCTTC. It encodes CASSPLYTSGRRKGEQFF. The chain links TRBV5-1 with TRBJ2-1; TRBD2 lines up with 12 middle nucleotides. The junction shows trimming of 4 bases on V and 9 bases on J, and the gene matches do not reach 17 bases of it. Based on the germline V gene, the CDR1 and CDR2 sequences are SGHRS and YFSETQ. Spanning cysteine to phenylalanine, the CDR3 consists of 18 amino acids. The only DNA kept is the CDR3, 54 bases in frame from the first base.